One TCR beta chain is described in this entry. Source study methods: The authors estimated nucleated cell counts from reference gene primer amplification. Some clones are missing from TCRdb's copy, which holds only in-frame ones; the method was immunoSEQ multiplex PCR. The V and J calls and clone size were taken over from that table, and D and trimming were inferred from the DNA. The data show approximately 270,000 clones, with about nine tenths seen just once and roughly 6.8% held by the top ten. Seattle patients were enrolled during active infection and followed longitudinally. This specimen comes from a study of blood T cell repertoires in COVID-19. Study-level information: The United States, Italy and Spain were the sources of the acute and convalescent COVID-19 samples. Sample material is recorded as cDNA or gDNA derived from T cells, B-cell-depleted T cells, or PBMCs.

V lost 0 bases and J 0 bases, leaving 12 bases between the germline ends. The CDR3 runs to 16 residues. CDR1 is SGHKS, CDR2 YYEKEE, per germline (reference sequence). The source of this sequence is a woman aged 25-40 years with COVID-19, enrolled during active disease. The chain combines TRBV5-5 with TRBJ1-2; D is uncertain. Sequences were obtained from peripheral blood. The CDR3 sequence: CASSLAWSLTNYGYTF. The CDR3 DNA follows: TGTGCCAGCAGCTTGGCCTGGTCCCTAACTAACTATGGCTACACCTTC.